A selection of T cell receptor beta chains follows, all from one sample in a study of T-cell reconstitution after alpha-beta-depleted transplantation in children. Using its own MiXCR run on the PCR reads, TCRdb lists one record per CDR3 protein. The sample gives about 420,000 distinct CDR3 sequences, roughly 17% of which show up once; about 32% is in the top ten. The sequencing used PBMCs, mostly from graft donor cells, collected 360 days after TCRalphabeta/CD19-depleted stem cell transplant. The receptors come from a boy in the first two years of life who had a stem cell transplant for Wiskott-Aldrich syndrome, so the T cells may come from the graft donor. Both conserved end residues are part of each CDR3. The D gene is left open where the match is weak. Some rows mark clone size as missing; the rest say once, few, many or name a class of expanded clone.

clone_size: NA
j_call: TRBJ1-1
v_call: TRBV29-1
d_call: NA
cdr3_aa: CSATLWVNTEAFF
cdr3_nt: TGCAGCGCTACGCTATGGGTGAACACTGAAGCTTTCTTT

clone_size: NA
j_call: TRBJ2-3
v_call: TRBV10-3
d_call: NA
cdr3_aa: CAISEYTDTQYF
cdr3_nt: TGTGCCATCAGTGAATACACAGATACGCAGTATTTT

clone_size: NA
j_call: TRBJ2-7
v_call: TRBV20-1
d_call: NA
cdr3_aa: CSAKRGPGGLYEQYF
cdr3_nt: TGCAGTGCGAAGAGGGGGCCGGGAGGGCTCTACGAGCAGTACTTC

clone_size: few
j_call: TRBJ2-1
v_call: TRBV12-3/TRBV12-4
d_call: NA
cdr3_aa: CASTFRRRGHYNEQFF
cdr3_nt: TGTGCCAGCACTTTCAGAAGACGGGGCCATTACAATGAGCAGTTCTTC

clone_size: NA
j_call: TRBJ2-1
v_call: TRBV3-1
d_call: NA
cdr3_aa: CASSPSSSSYNEQFF
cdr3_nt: TGTGCCAGCAGCCCTAGCTCAAGCTCCTACAATGAGCAGTTCTTC

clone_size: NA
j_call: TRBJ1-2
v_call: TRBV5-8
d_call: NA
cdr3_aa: CASSRRYYYGYTF
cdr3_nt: TGTGCCAGCAGCCGTAGATATTACTATGGCTACACCTTC

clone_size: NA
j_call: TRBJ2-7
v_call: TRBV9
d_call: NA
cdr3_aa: CASSVGGNYEQYF
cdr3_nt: TGTGCCAGCAGCGTTGGGGGCAACTACGAGCAGTACTTC

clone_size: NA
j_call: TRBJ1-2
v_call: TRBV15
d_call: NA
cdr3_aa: CATRGPNYGYTF
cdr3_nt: TGTGCCACCAGGGGACCGAACTATGGCTACACCTTC

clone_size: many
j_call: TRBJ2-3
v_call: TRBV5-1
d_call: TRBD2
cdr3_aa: CASSPGGSTDTQYF
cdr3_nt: TGTGCCAGCAGTCCGGGGGGGAGCACAGATACGCAGTATTTT

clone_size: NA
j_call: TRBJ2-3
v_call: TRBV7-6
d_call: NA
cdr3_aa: CASSLRFPGTDTQYF
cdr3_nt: TGTGCCAGCAGCTTACGATTCCCTGGCACAGATACGCAGTATTTT

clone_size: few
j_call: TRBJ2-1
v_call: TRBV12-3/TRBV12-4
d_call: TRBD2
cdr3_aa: CASSYSGAYNEQFF
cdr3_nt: TGTGCCAGCAGTTATAGCGGGGCCTACAATGAGCAGTTCTTC

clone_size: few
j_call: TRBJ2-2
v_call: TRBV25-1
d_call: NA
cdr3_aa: CASSVLGKTNTGELFF
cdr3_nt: TGTGCCAGCAGTGTGCTCGGGAAGACCAACACCGGGGAGCTGTTTTTT

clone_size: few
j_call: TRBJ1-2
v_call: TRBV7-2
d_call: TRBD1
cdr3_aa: CASSPPGTVYGYTF
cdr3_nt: TGTGCCAGCAGCCCGCCCGGGACAGTCTATGGCTACACCTTC

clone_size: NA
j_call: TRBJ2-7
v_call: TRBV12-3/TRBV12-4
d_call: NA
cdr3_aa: CASSLSAGRGYEQYF
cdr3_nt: TGTGCCAGCAGTTTATCGGCGGGAAGGGGCTACGAGCAGTACTTC

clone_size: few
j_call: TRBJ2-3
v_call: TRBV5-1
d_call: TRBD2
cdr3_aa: CASSLEAGATDTQYF
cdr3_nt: TGCGCCAGCAGCTTGGAGGCGGGAGCCACAGATACGCAGTATTTT

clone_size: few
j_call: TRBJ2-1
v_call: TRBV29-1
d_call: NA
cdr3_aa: CSADRGPYSEQFF
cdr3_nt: TGCAGTGCGGACCGGGGGCCCTACAGTGAGCAGTTCTTC

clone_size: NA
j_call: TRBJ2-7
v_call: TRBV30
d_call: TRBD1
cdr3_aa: CAWRTTGYTYEQYF
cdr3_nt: TGTGCCTGGAGAACGACAGGGTACACCTACGAGCAGTACTTC

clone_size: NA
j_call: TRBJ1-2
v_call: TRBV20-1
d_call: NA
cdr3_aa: CSASGGNGYTF
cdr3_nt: TGCAGTGCTAGCGGGGGGAACGGCTACACCTTC

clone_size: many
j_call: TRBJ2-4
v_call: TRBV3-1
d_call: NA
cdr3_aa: CASSPRGWGRENIQYF
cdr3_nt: TGTGCCAGCAGCCCCCGAGGTTGGGGAAGAGAAAACATTCAGTACTTC

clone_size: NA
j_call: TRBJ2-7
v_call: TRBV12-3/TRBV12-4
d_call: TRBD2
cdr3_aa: CASRRTSGGPEQYF
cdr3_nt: TGTGCCAGCAGACGGACTAGCGGGGGGCCGGAGCAGTACTTC

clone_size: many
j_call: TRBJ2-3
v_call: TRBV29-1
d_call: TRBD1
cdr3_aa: CSVGQGAGTDTQYF
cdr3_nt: TGCAGCGTTGGACAGGGGGCTGGCACAGATACGCAGTATTTT

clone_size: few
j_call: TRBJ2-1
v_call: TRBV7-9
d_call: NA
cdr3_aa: CASSWGRQTREQFF
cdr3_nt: TGTGCCAGCAGCTGGGGACGCCAAACGCGTGAGCAGTTCTTC

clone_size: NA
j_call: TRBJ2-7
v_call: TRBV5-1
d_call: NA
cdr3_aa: CASSFSRGQVSYEQYF
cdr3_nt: TGCGCCAGCAGCTTTTCACGGGGACAAGTTTCGTACGAGCAGTACTTC

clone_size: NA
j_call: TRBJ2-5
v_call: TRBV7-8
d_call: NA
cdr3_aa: CASSLAQKETQYF
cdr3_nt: TGTGCCAGCAGCTTAGCACAGAAAGAGACCCAGTACTTC

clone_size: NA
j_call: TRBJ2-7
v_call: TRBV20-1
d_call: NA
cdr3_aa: CSARGWGMDSYEQYF
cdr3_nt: TGCAGTGCTAGAGGGTGGGGGATGGACAGCTACGAGCAGTACTTC

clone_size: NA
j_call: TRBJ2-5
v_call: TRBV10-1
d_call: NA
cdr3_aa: CASSRDTKETQYF
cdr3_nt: TGCGCCAGCTCGCGGGACACCAAAGAGACCCAGTACTTC

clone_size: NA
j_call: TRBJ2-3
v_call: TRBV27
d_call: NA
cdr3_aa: CASSSIIYPYSGGSSTDTQYF
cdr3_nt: TGTGCCAGCAGTTCTATTATATACCCCTATAGCGGAGGCTCTAGCACAGATACGCAGTATTTT

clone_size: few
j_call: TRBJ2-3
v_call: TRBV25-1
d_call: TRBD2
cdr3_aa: CASSEYRGRASTDTQYF
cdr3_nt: TGTGCCAGCAGTGAATATCGCGGGAGGGCTAGCACAGATACGCAGTATTTT

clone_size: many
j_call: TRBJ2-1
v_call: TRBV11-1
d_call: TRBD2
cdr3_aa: CASSLTTSGGTLFYNEQFF
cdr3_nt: TGTGCCAGCAGCTTAACGACTAGCGGGGGGACCCTATTCTACAATGAGCAGTTCTTC

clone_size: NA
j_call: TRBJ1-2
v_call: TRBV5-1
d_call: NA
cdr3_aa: CASSLDGRSGRYTF
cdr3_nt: TGCGCCAGCAGCTTGGACGGACGGTCGGGGCGCTACACCTTC

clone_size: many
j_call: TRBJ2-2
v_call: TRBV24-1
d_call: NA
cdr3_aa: CATMGHFTGELFF
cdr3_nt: TGTGCCACCATGGGACATTTCACCGGGGAGCTGTTTTTT

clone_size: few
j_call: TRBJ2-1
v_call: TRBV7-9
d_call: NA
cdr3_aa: CASSLGNRAFLHNEQFF
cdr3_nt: TGTGCCAGCAGCTTAGGTAACAGGGCTTTTTTACACAATGAGCAGTTCTTC

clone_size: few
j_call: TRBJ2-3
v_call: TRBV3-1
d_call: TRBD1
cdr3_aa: CASSLFAGGPTDTQYF
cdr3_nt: TGTGCCAGCAGCCTCTTCGCAGGGGGCCCCACAGATACGCAGTATTTT

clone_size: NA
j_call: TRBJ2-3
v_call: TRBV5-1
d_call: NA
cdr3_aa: CASSPFAGMLTDTQYF
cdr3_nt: TGCGCCAGCAGCCCTTTTGCAGGGATGCTCACAGATACGCAGTATTTT

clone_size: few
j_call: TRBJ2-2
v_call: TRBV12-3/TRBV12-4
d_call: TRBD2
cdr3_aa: CASSNLSGSANTGELFF
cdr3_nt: TGTGCCAGCAGCAACCTTAGCGGGTCCGCGAACACCGGGGAGCTGTTTTTT

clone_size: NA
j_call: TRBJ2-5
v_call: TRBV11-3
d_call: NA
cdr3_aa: CASSSVWDKETQYF
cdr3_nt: TGTGCCAGCAGCTCGGTGTGGGACAAAGAGACCCAGTACTTC

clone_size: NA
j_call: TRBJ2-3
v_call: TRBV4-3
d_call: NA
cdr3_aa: CASSQAGKEDTQYF
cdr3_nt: TGCGCCAGCAGCCAAGCCGGAAAGGAGGATACGCAGTATTTT

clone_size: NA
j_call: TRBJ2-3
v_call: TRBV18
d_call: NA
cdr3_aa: CASSPNRAADTQYF
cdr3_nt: TGTGCCAGCTCACCGAACAGGGCTGCAGATACGCAGTATTTT

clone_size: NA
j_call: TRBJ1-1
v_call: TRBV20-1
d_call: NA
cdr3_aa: CSARVSGRKNTEAFF
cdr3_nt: TGCAGTGCTAGAGTCAGCGGGCGGAAGAACACTGAAGCTTTCTTT

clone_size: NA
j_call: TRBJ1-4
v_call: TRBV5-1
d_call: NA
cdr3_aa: CASSLRGRSDEKLFF
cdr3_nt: TGCGCCAGCAGCTTGCGTGGGCGTTCGGATGAAAAACTGTTTTTT

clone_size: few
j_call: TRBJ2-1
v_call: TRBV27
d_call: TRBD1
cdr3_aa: CASTWDSRYNEQFF
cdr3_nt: TGTGCCAGCACCTGGGACAGTCGATACAATGAGCAGTTCTTC

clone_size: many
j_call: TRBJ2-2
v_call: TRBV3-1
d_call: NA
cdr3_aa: CASSQVSNTGELFF
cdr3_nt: TGTGCCAGCAGCCAAGTCAGCAACACCGGGGAGCTGTTTTTT

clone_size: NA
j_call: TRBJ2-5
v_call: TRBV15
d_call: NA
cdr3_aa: CATSRDRQETQYF
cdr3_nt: TGTGCCACCAGCAGAGATAGGCAAGAGACCCAGTACTTC

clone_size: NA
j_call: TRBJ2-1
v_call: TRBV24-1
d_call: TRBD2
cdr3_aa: CATSAWAGGLGHEQFF
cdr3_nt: TGTGCCACCAGTGCTTGGGCGGGAGGGTTGGGGCATGAGCAGTTCTTC

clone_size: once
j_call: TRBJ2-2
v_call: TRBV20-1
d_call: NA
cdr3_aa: CSAREGRVGGELFF
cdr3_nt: TGCAGTGCTAGAGAGGGCAGGGTTGGCGGGGAGCTGTTTTTT

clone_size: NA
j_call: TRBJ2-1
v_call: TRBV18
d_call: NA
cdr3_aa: CASSPLLKTLTLYNEQFF
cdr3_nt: TGTGCCAGCTCACCGCTCCTAAAGACACTAACCCTCTACAATGAGCAGTTCTTC

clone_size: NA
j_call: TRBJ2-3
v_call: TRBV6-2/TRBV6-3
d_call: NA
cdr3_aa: CASGARIFRRTDTQYF
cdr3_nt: TGTGCCAGCGGAGCGAGAATTTTCAGGAGAACAGATACGCAGTATTTT

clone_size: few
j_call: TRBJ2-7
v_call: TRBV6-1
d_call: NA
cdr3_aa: CASSQKRVLPGEQYF
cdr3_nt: TGTGCCAGCAGTCAAAAGCGGGTCCTCCCTGGGGAGCAGTACTTC

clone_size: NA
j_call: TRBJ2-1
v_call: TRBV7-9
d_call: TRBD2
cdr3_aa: CASSSSGISYNEQFF
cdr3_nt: TGTGCCAGCAGCTCCAGCGGGATTTCCTACAATGAGCAGTTCTTC

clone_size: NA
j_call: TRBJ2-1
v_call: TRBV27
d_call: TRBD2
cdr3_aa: CASSLWAGTSGYNEQFF
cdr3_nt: TGTGCCAGCAGTTTATGGGCCGGGACTAGCGGTTACAATGAGCAGTTCTTC

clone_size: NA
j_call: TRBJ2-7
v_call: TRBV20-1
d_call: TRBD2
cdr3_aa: CSARGREGPHEQYF
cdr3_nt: TGCAGTGCTAGGGGCCGGGAGGGCCCCCACGAGCAGTACTTC

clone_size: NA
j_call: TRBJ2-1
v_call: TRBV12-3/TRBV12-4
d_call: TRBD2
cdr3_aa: CASSSGTSFGQEQFF
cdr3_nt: TGTGCCAGCAGTTCCGGGACTAGCTTCGGCCAGGAGCAGTTCTTC

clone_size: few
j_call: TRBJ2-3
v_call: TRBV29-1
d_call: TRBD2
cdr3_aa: CSVLKRGSTDTQYF
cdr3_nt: TGCAGCGTCCTGAAGCGGGGGAGCACAGATACGCAGTATTTT

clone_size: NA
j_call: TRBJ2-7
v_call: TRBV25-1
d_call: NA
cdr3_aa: CASRGSTGHYEQYF
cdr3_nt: TGTGCCAGCAGGGGGAGTACCGGCCACTACGAGCAGTACTTC